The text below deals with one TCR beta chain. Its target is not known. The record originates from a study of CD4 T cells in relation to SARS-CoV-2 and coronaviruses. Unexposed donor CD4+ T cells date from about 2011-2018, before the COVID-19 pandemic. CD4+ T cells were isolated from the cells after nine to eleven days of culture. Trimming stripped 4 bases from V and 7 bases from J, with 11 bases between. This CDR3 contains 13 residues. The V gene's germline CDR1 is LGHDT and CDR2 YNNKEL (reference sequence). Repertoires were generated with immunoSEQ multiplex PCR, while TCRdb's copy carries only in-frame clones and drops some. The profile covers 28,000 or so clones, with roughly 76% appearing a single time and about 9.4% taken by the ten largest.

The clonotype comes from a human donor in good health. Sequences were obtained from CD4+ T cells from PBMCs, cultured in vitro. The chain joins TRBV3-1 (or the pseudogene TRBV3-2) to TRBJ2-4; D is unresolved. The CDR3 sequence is CASSRETANIQYF. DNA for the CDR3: TGTGCCAGCAGCCGAGAGACGGCGAACATTCAGTACTTC.